Below are 11 T cell receptor beta chains sequenced from a single sample in a study of blood T cell repertoires in COVID-19. Method: immunoSEQ multiplex PCR; TCRdb's copy keeps in-frame clones and lacks some. In the table there are a few hundred thousand clones, roughly nine tenths of which are singletons. Sequenced input: peripheral blood. The receptors here all came from a woman in her forties who had recovered from COVID-19.

The V gene is TRBV28, the J gene TRBJ1-1; TRBD1 aligns across 7 bases. Germline V gene data show CDR1 as MDHEN and CDR2 as SYDVKM. This CDR3 contains 16 residues. The V and J ends lost 5 bases and 1 base, in that order; junction bases with no gene match: 10. The CDR3 loop reads CASSSPGTVQNTEAFF. The CDR3 DNA follows: TGTGCCAGCAGTAGTCCCGGGACAGTTCAGAACACTGAAGCTTTCTTT.

This chain uses TRBV2 with TRBJ1-6; 8 bases fit TRBD1. The CDR3 has 16 residues. CDR1 and CDR2 (germline): SNHLY, FYNNEI. The V segment lost 4 bases and the J segment 9 bases; nucleotides outside the gene matches: 11. The CDR3 here is CASSGPRTGLSSPLHF. CDR3 DNA: TGTGCCAGCAGTGGACCCCGGACAGGGCTAAGTTCACCCCTCCACTTT.

This chain uses TRBV19 with TRBJ2-1; TRBD2 matches at 10 bases. Germline CDR1 LNHDA, CDR2 SQIVND (reference sequence). Trimming at V came to 7 bases and at J to 1 base, leaving 7 bases not matched to a gene. This CDR3 contains 16 residues. The CDR3 region has the DNA TGTGCCAGTACCACGAGGACTAGCGGATCCTACAATGAGCAGTTCTTC. It is translated as CASTTRTSGSYNEQFF.

The V gene is TRBV30, the J gene TRBJ1-1; the D gene is possibly TRBD1 (5 bases). Looked up from germline, CDR1 is GTSNPN and CDR2 is SVGIG (reference sequence). This CDR3 region has 13 residues. V was cut by 3 bases and J by 4 bases, with 12 bases left in between. Here the CDR3 DNA reads TGTGCCTGGAGCTGGGGCAGGGCCACTGAAGCTTTCTTT. It codes for CAWSWGRATEAFF.

CDR3 amino acids: CASSFDRDNYEQYF. Written as DNA, the CDR3 is TGCGCCAGCAGCTTCGACAGGGATAATTACGAGCAGTACTTC. V and J are TRBV5-1 and TRBJ2-7; 7 bases align to TRBD1. V was clipped by 2 bases and J by 4 bases; unmatched bases: 6. CDR1 SGHRS and CDR2 YFSETQ come from the germline V gene. The CDR3 has 14 residues. The variable domain in full, with the rest retrieved from reference TRBV5-1 and TRBJ2-7, is KAGVTQTPRYLIKTRGQQVTLSCSPISGHRSVSWYQQTPGQGLQFLFEYFSETQRNKGNFPGRFSGRQFSNSRSEMNVSTLELGDSALYLCASSFDRDNYEQYFGPGTRLTVT.

V and J are TRBV19 and TRBJ2-7; 9 bases line up with TRBD1. V was pared by 3 bases and J by 5 bases, with 5 bases of the junction left unmatched. CDR3 size: 14 residues. The germline CDR1 and CDR2 sequences are LNHDA and SQIVND (reference sequence). As DNA, the CDR3 is TGTGCCAGTAGTATGGCACAGGGGGCTCACGAGCAGTACTTC. Translation: CASSMAQGAHEQYF.

The genes are TRBV19 and TRBJ1-5; D is perhaps TRBD1 (6 bases). Trimming cost V 3 bases and J 9 bases, with 15 bases left between them. The CDR3 length is 14 residues. In germline, CDR1 is LNHDA, CDR2 SQIVND (reference sequence). The CDR3 region has the DNA TGTGCCAGTAGTATTGTGGCAGGGGCAAGGCCCCAGCATTTT. It codes for CASSIVAGARPQHF.

The gene calls are TRBV6-1 and TRBJ2-7, with TRBD1 as a possible D gene (5 bases). The germline V and J ends were trimmed by 1 base and 0 bases, with 7 bases remaining between them. Germline loops: CDR1 MNHNS, CDR2 SASEGT. The CDR3 spans 14 residues. The CDR3 DNA is TGTGCCAGCAGTGAAGAGGGGCCCTCCTACGAGCAGTACTTC. This encodes CASSEEGPSYEQYF.

J is TRBJ1-1 and V is TRBV27, with D uncertain. Trimming stripped 4 bases from V and 6 bases from J, with 21 bases between. This CDR3 is 16 amino acids long. CDR1 is MNHEY and CDR2 is SMNVEV in the germline V gene (reference sequence). The CDR3 region is CASSSPGKKRIAEAFF. The CDR3 nucleotides are TGTGCCAGCAGTTCGCCCGGGAAAAAACGGATCGCTGAAGCTTTCTTT.

The rearrangement links TRBV19 to TRBJ2-3, with TRBD1 as a possible D gene (6 bases). Trimming cost V 5 bases and J 0 bases, with 12 bases left between them. Germline V lookup: CDR1 LNHDA, CDR2 SQIVND (reference sequence). The CDR3 loop spans 15 amino acids. CDR3 region: CASSPRQGSTDTQYF. CDR3 coding DNA: TGTGCCAGTAGTCCCCGCCAGGGGAGCACAGATACGCAGTATTTT.

The chain joins TRBV7-8 to TRBJ2-7; weak D call: TRBD2 (6 bases). Per the germline V gene, CDR1 is SGHVS and CDR2 is FQNEAQ. The CDR3 sequence is 15 residues long. V was clipped by 4 bases and J by 6 bases, with 19 bases between them. The CDR3 sequence: CASSSARLASGEQYF. Written as DNA, the CDR3 is TGTGCCAGCAGCTCAGCCCGTCTAGCGTCGGGCGAGCAGTACTTC.